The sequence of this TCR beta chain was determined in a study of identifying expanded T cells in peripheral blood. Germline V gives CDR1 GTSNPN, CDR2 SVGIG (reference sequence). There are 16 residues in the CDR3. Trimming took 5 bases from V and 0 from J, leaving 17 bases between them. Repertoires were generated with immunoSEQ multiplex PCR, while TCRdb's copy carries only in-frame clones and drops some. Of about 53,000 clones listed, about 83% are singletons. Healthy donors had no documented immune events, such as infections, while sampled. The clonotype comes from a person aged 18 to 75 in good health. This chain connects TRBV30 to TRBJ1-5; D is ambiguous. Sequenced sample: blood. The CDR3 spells CAWAGAGANSNQPQHF. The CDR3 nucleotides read TGTGCCTGGGCAGGTGCGGGCGCCAATAGCAATCAGCCCCAGCATTTT.